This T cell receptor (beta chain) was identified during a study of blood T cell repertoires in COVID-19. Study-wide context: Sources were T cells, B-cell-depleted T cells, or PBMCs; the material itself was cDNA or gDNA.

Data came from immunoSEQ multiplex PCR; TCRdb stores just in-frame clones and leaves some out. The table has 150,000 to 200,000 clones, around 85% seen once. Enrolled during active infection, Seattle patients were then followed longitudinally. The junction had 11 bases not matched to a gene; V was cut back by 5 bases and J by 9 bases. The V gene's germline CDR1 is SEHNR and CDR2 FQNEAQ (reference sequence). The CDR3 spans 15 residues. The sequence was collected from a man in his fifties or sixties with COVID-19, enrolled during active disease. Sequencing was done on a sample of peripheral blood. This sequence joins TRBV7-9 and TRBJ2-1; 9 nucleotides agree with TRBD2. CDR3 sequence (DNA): TGTGCCAGCAGCCAAGGCAGCGGGAGGAGGGGTGAGCAGTTCTTC. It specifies CASSQGSGRRGEQFF. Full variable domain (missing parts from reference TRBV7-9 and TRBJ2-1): DTGVSQNPRHKITKRGQNVTFRCDPISEHNRLYWYRQTLGQGPEFLTYFQNEAQLEKSRLLSDRFSAERPKGSFSTLEIQRTEQGDSAMYLCASSQGSGRRGEQFFGPGTRLTVL.